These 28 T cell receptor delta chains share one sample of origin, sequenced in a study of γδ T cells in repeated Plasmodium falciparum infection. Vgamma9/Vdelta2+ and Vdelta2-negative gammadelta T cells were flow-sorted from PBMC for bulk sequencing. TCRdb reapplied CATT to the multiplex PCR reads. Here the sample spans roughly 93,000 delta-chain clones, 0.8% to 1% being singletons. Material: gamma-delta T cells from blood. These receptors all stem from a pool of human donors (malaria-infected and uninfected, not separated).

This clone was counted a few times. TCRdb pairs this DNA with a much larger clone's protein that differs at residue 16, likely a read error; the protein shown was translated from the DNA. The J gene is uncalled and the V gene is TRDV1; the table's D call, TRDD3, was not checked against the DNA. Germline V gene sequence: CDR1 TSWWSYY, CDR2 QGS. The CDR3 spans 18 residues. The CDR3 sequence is CALGETQELLGDTLKHIF. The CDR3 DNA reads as TGTGCTCTTGGGGAAACGCAGGAACTACTGGGGGATACCCTTAAACACATCTTT.

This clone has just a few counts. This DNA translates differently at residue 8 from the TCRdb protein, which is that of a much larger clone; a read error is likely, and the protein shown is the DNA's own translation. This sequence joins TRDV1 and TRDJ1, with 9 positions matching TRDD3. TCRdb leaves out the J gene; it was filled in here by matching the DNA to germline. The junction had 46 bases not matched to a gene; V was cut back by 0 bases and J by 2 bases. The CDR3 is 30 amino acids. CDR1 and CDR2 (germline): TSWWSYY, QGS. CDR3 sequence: CALGELGARRIRSTTGGGYSGPLFTDKLIF. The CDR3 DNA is TGTGCTCTTGGGGAACTAGGGGCCAGGAGAATAAGGTCTACAACAGGTGGGGGATATTCTGGCCCTCTATTTACCGATAAACTCATCTTT.

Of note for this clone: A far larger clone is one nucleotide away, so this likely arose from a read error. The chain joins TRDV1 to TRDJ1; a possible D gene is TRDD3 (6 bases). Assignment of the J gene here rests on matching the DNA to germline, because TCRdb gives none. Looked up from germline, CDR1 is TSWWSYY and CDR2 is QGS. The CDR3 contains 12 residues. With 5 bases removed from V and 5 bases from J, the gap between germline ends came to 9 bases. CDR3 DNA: TGTGCTCTTGGGATGGGGGCTGATAAACTCATCTTT. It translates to CALGMGADKLIF.

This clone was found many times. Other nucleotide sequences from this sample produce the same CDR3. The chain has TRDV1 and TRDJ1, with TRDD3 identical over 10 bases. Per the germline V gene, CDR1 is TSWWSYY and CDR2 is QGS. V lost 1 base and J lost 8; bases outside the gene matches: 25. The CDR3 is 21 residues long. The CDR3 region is CALGERGVLGDVSSRERKLIF. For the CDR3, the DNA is TGTGCTCTTGGGGAACGGGGGGTACTGGGGGATGTTTCCTCGAGGGAGAGAAAACTCATCTTT.

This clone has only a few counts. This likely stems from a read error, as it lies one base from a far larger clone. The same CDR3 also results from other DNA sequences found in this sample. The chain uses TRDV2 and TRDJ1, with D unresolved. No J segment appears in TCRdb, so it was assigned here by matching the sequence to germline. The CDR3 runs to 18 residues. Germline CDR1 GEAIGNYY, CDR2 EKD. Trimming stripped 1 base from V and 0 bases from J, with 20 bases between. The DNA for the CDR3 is TGTGCCTGTGACACTTTGCATGCGCGGAGTGAGTACACCGATAAACTCATCTTT. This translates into CACDTLHARSEYTDKLIF.

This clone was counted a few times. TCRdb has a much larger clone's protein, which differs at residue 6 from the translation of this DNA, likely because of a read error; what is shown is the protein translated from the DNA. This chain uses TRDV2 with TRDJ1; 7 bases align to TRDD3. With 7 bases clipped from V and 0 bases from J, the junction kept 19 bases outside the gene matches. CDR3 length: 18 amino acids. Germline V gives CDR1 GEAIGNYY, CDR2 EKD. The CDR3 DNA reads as TGTGCCTGCGACTCAAATGGTACCGGGGGATCGTACACCGATAAACTCATCTTT. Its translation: CACDSNGTGGSYTDKLIF.

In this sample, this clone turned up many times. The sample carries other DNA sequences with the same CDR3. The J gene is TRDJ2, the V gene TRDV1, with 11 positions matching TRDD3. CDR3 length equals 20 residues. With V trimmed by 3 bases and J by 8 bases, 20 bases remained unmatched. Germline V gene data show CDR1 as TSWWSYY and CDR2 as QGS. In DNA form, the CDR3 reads TGTGCTCTTGGGGAGCCACCCTTCGGGCAATACTGGGGGATATCTGCACAACTCTTCTTT. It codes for CALGEPPFGQYWGISAQLFF.

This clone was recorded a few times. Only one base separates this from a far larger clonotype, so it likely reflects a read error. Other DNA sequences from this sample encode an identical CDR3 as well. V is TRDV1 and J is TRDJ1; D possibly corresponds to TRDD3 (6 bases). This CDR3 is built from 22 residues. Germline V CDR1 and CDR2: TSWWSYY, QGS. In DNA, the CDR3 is TGTGCCCTTGGGGAACCTCGGAGAAGAGATACGCGGACACCATTCCACACCGATAAACTCATCTTT. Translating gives CALGEPRRRDTRTPFHTDKLIF.

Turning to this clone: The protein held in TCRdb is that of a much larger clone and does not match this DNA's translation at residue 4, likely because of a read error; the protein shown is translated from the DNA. CDR3 DNA: TGTGCCTGTGTCACCGTAGGACTGGGGGATACAACCGATAAACTCATCTTT. Its protein product is CACVTVGLGDTTDKLIF. The chain employs TRDV2 and TRDJ1; 12 positions agree with TRDD3. TCRdb carries no J gene annotation; the J gene was assigned here by matching the DNA with germline. CDR1 GEAIGNYY and CDR2 EKD come from the germline V gene. The CDR3 totals 17 residues.

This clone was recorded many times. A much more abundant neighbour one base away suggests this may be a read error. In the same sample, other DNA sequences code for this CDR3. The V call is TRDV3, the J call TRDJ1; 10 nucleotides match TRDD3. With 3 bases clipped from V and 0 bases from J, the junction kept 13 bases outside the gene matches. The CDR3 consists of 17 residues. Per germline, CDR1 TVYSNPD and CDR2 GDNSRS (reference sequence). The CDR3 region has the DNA TGTGCCTTCCCTCCCCCGACTGGGGGATCTGACACCGATAAACTCATCTTT. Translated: CAFPPPTGGSDTDKLIF.

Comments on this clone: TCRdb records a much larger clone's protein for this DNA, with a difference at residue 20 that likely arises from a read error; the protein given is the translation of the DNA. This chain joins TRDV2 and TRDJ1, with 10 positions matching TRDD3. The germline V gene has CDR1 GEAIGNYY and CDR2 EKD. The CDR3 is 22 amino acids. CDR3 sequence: CACDTITGGLIKLPNYTDKFIF. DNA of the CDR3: TGTGCCTGTGACACCATTACTGGGGGATTGATAAAGCTACCGAATTACACCGATAAATTCATCTTT.

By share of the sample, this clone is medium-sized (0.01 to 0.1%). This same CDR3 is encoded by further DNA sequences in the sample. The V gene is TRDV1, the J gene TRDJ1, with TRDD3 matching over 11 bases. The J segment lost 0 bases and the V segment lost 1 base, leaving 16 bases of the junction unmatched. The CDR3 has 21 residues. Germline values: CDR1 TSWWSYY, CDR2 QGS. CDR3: CALGERIRYWGISSYTDKLIF. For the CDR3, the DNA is TGTGCTCTTGGGGAACGGATCCGGTACTGGGGGATAAGTTCTTACACCGATAAACTCATCTTT.

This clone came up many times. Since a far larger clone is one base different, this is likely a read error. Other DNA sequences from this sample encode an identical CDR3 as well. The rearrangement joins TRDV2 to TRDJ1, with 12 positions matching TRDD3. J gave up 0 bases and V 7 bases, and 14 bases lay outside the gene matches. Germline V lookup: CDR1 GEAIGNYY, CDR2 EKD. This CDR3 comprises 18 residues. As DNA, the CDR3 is TGTGCCTGCGACGCTTTACTGGGGGATACTTCCTACACCGATAAACTCATCTTT. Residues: CACDALLGDTSYTDKLIF.

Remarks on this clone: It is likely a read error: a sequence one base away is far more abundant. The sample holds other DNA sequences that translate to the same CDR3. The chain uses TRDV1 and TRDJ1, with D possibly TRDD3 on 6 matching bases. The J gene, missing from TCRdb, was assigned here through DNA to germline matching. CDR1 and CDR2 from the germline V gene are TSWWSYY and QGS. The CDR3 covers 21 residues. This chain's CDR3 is CALGDPPAGASPCQYTDKLIF. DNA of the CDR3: TGTGCCCTTGGGGACCCACCAGCTGGGGCCTCCCCTTGCCAGTACACCGATAAACTCATCTTT.

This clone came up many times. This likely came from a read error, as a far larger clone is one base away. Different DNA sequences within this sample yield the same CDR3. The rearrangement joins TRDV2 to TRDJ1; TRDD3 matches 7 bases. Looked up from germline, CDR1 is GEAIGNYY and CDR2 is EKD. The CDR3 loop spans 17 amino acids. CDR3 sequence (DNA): TGTGCTTGCGACCGGATGGGGGGATCTCCGGGCACCGATAAACTCATCTTT. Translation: CACDRMGGSPGTDKLIF.

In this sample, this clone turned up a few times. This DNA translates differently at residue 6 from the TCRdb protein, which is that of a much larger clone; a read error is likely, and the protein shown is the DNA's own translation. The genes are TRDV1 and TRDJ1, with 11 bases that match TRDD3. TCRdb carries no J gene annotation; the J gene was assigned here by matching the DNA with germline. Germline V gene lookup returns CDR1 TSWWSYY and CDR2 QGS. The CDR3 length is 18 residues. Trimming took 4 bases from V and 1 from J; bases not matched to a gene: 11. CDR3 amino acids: CALGVCGGGYAGTDKLIF. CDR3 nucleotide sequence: TGTGCTCTTGGGGTTTGTGGTGGGGGATACGCCGGCACCGATAAACTCATCTTT.

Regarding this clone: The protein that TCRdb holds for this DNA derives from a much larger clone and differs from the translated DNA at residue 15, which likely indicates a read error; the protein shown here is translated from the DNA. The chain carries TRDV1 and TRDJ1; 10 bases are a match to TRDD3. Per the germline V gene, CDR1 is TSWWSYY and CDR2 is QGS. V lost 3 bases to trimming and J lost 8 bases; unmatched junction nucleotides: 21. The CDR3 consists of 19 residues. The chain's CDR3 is CALGDPESPYWGMFEKLIF. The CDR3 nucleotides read TGTGCTCTTGGGGATCCCGAATCTCCTTACTGGGGGATGTTTGAAAAACTCATCTTT.

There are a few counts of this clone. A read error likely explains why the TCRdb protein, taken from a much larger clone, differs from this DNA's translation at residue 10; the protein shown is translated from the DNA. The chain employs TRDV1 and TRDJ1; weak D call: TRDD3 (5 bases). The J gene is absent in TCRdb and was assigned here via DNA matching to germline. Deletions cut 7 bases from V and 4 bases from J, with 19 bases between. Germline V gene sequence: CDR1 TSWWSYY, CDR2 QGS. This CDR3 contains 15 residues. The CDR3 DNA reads TGTGCTCTTGACGGGTACTGGAAGTTTATCGATAAACTCATCTTT. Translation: CALDGYWKFIDKLIF.

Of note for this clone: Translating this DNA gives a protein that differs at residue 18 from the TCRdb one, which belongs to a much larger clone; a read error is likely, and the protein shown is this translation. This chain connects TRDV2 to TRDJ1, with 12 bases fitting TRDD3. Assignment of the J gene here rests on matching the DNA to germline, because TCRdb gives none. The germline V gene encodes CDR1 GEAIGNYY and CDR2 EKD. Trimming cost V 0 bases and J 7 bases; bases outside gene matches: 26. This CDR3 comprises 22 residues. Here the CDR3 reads CACDTVSGGYEKNLGQRGKLIF. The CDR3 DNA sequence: TGTGCCTGTGACACCGTTTCTGGGGGATACGAGAAAAACTTGGGCCAACGAGGTAAACTCATCTTT.

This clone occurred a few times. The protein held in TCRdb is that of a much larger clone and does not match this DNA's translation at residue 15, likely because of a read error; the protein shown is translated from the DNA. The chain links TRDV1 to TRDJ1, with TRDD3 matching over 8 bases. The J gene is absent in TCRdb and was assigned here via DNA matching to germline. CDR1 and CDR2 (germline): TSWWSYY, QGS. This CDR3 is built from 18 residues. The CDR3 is CALSLTGGKVRDTDELIF. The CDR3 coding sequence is TGTGCTCTTTCGCTGACTGGGGGTAAAGTAAGAGACACCGATGAACTCATCTTT.

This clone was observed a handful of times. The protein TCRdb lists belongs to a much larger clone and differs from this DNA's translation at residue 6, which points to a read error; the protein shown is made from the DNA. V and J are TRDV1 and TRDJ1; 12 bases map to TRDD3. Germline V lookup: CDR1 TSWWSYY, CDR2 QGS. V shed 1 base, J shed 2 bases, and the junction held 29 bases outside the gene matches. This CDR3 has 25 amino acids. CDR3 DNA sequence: TGTGCTCTTGGGGAACCAGTAGGGATGTACCGACACGCCCCAGTACTGGGGGATACTACCGATAAACTCATCTTT. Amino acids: CALGEPVGMYRHAPVLGDTTDKLIF.

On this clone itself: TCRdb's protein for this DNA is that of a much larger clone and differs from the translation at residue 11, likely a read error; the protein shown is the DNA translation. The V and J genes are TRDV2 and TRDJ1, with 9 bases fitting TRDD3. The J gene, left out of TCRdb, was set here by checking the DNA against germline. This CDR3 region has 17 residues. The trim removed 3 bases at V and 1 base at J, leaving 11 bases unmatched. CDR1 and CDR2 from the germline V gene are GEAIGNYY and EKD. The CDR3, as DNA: TGTGCCTGTGACCCGTTGGGGGATATGGACTGCACCGATAAACTCATCTTT. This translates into CACDPLGDMDCTDKLIF.

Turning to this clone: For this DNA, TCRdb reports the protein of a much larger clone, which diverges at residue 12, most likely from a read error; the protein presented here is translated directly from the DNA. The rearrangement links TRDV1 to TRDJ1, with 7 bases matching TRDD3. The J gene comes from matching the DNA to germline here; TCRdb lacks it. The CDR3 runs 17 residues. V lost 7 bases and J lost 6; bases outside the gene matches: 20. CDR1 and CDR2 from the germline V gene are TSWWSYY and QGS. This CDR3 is CALEVSPTGALLNKLIF. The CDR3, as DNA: TGTGCTCTTGAGGTTTCCCCCACTGGGGCGCTACTCAATAAACTCATCTTT.

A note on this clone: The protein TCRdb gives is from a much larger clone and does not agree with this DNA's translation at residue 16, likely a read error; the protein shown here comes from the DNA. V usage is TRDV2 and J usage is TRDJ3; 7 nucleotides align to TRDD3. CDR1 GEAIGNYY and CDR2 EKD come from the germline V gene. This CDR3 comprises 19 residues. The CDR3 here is CACDTWRGDGSWDTRKMFF. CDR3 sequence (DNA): TGTGCCTGTGACACCTGGAGGGGGGATGGCTCCTGGGACACCCGAAAGATGTTTTTC.

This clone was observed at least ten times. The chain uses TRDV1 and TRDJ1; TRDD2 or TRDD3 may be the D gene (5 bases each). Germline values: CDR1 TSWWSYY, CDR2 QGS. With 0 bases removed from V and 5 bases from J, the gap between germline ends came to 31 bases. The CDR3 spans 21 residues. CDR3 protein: CALGELPRPTSILGAVDKLIF. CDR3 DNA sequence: TGTGCTCTTGGGGAACTCCCCCGCCCTACCAGTATCCTGGGAGCGGTGGATAAACTCATCTTT.

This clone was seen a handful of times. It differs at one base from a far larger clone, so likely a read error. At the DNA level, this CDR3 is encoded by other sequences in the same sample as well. Written as DNA, the CDR3 is TGTGCTCTTGGGGAACTGGATAAGCTTAACCAACGCCGTGTCTTTCACTGGGGTGCGCCCGATAAACTCATCTTT. Translation gives CALGELDKLNQRRVFHWGAPDKLIF. The V and J genes are TRDV1 and TRDJ1; 7 bases match TRDD3. Trimming at V came to 0 bases and at J to 3 bases, leaving 34 bases not matched to a gene. The germline V gene has CDR1 TSWWSYY and CDR2 QGS. The CDR3 covers 25 residues.

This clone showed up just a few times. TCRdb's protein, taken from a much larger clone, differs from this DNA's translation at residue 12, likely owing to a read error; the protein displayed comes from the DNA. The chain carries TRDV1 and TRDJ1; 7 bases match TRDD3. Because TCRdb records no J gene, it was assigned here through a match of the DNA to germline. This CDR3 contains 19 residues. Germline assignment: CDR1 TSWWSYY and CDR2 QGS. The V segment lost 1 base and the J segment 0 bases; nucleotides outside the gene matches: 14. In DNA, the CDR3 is TGTGCTCTTGGGGAACCTATGCTCCCCCTGGGGGCCGACACCGATAAACTCATCTTT. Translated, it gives CALGEPMLPLGADTDKLIF.

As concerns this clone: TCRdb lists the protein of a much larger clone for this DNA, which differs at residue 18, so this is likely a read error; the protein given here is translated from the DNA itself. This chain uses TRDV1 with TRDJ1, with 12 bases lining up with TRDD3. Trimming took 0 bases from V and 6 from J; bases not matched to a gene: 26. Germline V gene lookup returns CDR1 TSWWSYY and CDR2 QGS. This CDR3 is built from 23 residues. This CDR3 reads CALGELGKLSLKVLGDTHYKLIF. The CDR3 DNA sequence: TGTGCTCTTGGGGAACTTGGCAAATTATCCCTCAAAGTACTGGGGGATACTCACTATAAACTCATCTTT.